Below, 18 T cell receptor beta chains from the same sample are listed, as sequenced in a study of blood T cell repertoires in COVID-19. The table came from immunoSEQ multiplex PCR; TCRdb's copy has only in-frame clones and leaves some out. Of 150,000 to 200,000 clones listed, 86% are singletons. The sequenced sample was PBMCs or T cells enriched from blood (not recorded which). The receptor source for this set is a woman aged 35 to 49 in a cohort exposed to, infected with or recovered from COVID-19 (not recorded which).

The V and J genes are TRBV7-8 and TRBJ1-5; perhaps TRBD1 as D (5 bases). Germline V gene data show CDR1 as SGHVS and CDR2 as FQNEAQ. The V and J ends lost 3 bases and 6 bases respectively, with 12 bases between them. The CDR3 totals 14 residues. The CDR3 region is CASSFGQGIQPQHF. As DNA, the CDR3 is TGTGCCAGCAGCTTCGGCCAGGGTATTCAGCCCCAGCATTTT.

The chain couples TRBV6-2 or TRBV6-3 to TRBJ2-5; 7 bases match TRBD1. J gave up 3 bases and V 2 bases, and 3 bases lay outside the gene matches. This CDR3 has 14 residues. Germline V gene sequence: CDR1 MNHEY, CDR2 SVGEGT. The CDR3 here is CASSYGDSEETQYF. CDR3 sequence (DNA): TGTGCCAGCAGTTACGGGGACAGTGAAGAGACCCAGTACTTC.

This clone occurred a few times. V gene TRBV6-5 combines with J gene TRBJ2-7; D is perhaps TRBD1 (6 bases). The CDR3 extends over 13 amino acids. CDR1 and CDR2 (germline): MNHEY, SVGAGI. V lost 8 bases to trimming and J lost 2 bases, with 13 bases between them. The CDR3 reads CASGRTAPYEQYF. In DNA, the CDR3 is TGTGCCAGCGGAAGGACAGCCCCCTACGAGCAGTACTTC.

The chain uses TRBV2 and TRBJ2-5; TRBD1 agrees at 7 bases. The ends lost 3 bases at V and 2 bases at J; junction bases unmatched: 18. Germline CDR1 is SNHLY and CDR2 is FYNNEI. The CDR3 runs 19 residues. This CDR3 is CASSDQGVNTGRRQETQYF. CDR3 sequence (DNA): TGTGCCAGCAGTGACCAGGGGGTCAATACGGGCAGGCGACAAGAGACCCAGTACTTC.

The chain combines TRBV11-2 with TRBJ1-5; TRBD1 matches at 8 bases. V shed 4 bases, J shed 0 bases, and the junction held 2 bases outside the gene matches. This CDR3 comprises 15 residues. Germline V lookup: CDR1 SGHAT, CDR2 FQNNGV. The CDR3 sequence is CASSSGQGSNQPQHF. The CDR3 DNA follows: TGTGCCAGCAGCTCCGGACAGGGTAGCAATCAGCCCCAGCATTTT. The whole variable domain, filled in from reference TRBV11-2 and TRBJ1-5, reads EAGVAQSPRYKIIEKRQSVAFWCNPISGHATLYWYQQILGQGPKLLIQFQNNGVVDDSQLPKDRFSAERLKGVDSTLKIQPAKLEDSAVYLCASSSGQGSNQPQHFGDGTRLSIL.

The chain is built from TRBV10-3 and TRBJ2-2, with TRBD2 matching over 8 bases. This CDR3 has 15 amino acids. Germline CDR1 is ENHRY and CDR2 is SYGVKD. Trimming cost V 8 bases and J 2 bases; bases outside gene matches: 7. CDR3 sequence: CAIAGGGGNTGELFF. The CDR3 bases are TGTGCCATCGCGGGAGGCGGGGGAAACACCGGGGAGCTGTTTTTT.

The chain is built from TRBV7-9 and TRBJ2-3; D is perhaps TRBD2 (7 bases). The V end lost 6 bases, the J end lost 0 bases, and 16 bases lay between the germline ends. The germline V gene encodes CDR1 SEHNR and CDR2 FQNEAQ (reference sequence). The CDR3 is 16 residues long. This chain's CDR3 is CASRKVAGASTDTQYF. The CDR3 DNA is TGTGCCAGCAGAAAGGTGGCGGGGGCTAGCACAGATACGCAGTATTTT.

V gene TRBV5-8 combines with J gene TRBJ1-5; possibly TRBD1 for D (5 bases). This CDR3 region has 12 residues. V lost 4 bases, J lost 5 bases, and 7 bases lay in between. Germline V gene data show CDR1 as SGHTS and CDR2 as YDEGEE. The CDR3 region has the DNA TGTGCCAGCAGCCTCAGGGATCAGCCCCAGCATTTT. Translated: CASSLRDQPQHF.

This clone was counted a single time. This chain links TRBV10-1 with TRBJ2-5; 9 nucleotides align to TRBD1. Germline CDR1 and CDR2: WNHNN and SYGVQD (reference sequence). V trimming: 6 bases; J trimming: 4 bases; junction bases outside the gene matches: 9. This CDR3 has 15 residues. The CDR3 coding sequence is TGCGCCAGCAGCGATCCGGGACAGGGAAGAGAGACCCAGTACTTC. This sequence encodes CASSDPGQGRETQYF.

The chain employs TRBV21-1 and TRBJ2-5; TRBD1, the table's D call, lacks a check against the DNA. TRBV21-1 is a pseudogene locus. This CDR3 has 16 residues. CDR3 DNA: TGTGCCAGCAGCAATGGCCGAGGACAGGGTAAAAAGACCCAGTACTTC. Its protein product is CASSNGRGQGKKTQYF.

This clone was found once. This sequence joins TRBV18 and TRBJ2-7, with 8 positions matching TRBD1. The CDR3 totals 14 residues. Germline CDR1 is KGHSH and CDR2 is LQKENI. The V gene end was trimmed by 4 bases and the J gene end by 4 bases; junction bases not matched to a gene: 6. Here the CDR3 reads CASSHRDRSYEQYF. For the CDR3, the DNA is TGTGCCAGCTCACACCGGGACAGGTCGTACGAGCAGTACTTC.

This chain links TRBV13 with TRBJ2-5, with 11 bases matching TRBD1. The CDR3 runs 17 residues. CDR1 and CDR2 (germline): PRHDT, FYEKMQ (reference sequence). The V and J ends lost 4 bases and 5 bases, in that order; junction bases with no gene match: 12. The CDR3 DNA is TGTGCCAGCAGCTGGCGGACAGGGGGCGGCCTAGGGGAGACCCAGTACTTC. Protein product: CASSWRTGGGLGETQYF.

Remarks on this clone: Other DNA sequences in the sample encode the same CDR3. The V gene is TRBV6-4, the J gene TRBJ2-3; a weak D match, TRBD1 (5 bases). The length of the CDR3 is 14 residues. Trimming took off 2 bases at V and 2 bases at J, with 8 bases between the two ends. The germline V gene has CDR1 MRHNA and CDR2 SNTAGT. In nucleotides, the CDR3 is TGTGCCAGCAGTGACGGTGGGGCCACAGATACGCAGTATTTT. Translated, it gives CASSDGGATDTQYF.

The V gene is TRBV30, the J gene TRBJ1-4; D uncertain. V was clipped by 0 bases and J by 3 bases, with 8 bases between them. Per the germline V gene, CDR1 is GTSNPN and CDR2 is SVGIG (reference sequence). The CDR3 is made up of 14 amino acids. The CDR3: CAWSVYGPNEKLFF. In DNA form, the CDR3 reads TGTGCCTGGAGTGTATATGGGCCTAATGAAAAACTGTTTTTT.

In its sample, this clone was seen a few times. This chain joins TRBV7-9 and TRBJ2-7; D is uncertain. The germline gives CDR1 SEHNR, CDR2 FQNEAQ (reference sequence). The V end lost 6 bases, the J end lost 2 bases, and 11 bases lay between the germline ends. The CDR3 sequence is 13 residues long. The CDR3 sequence: CASSGPLTYEQYF. CDR3 bases: TGTGCCAGCAGTGGGCCCCTGACCTACGAGCAGTACTTC.

V gene TRBV29-1 combines with J gene TRBJ1-4, with unresolved D. Germline V gene lookup returns CDR1 SQVTM and CDR2 ANQGSEA. V was cut by 7 bases and J by 3 bases, with 6 bases left in between. This CDR3 is 11 amino acids long. The CDR3: CSAASNEKLFF. The DNA of the CDR3 is TGCAGCGCGGCGTCTAATGAAAAACTGTTTTTT.

J is TRBJ2-2 and V is TRBV4-1, with D unresolved. The CDR3 runs to 14 residues. Germline CDR1 is MGHRA and CDR2 is YSYEKL. V lost 0 bases and J 1 base, leaving 3 bases between the germline ends. CDR3 nucleotide sequence: TGCGCCAGCAGCCAAGACAGGAACACCGGGGAGCTGTTTTTT. This sequence encodes CASSQDRNTGELFF.

The chain combines TRBV28 with TRBJ2-3; 10 nucleotides align to TRBD2. The CDR3 has 19 amino acids. The J segment lost 1 base and the V segment lost 3 bases, leaving 13 bases of the junction unmatched. CDR1 is MDHEN and CDR2 is SYDVKM in the germline V gene. The chain's CDR3 is CASSFFSGGRGGRTDTQYF. In DNA form, the CDR3 reads TGTGCCAGCAGTTTTTTTAGCGGGGGGCGGGGCGGACGCACAGATACGCAGTATTTT.